This T cell receptor (beta chain) is from a study of cytomegalovirus exposure and HLA in healthy donors. With regard to this clone: Its matching antigen is unknown.

V shed 6 bases and J shed 6 bases, with 15 bases lying between them. The CDR3 spans 13 residues. Germline V CDR1 and CDR2: MNHEY, SMNVEV (reference sequence). PCR used 60 Vbeta primers and 13 Jbeta primers. The repertoire was sequenced with immunoSEQ multiplex PCR; TCRdb's copy has only in-frame clones and lacks some. This repertoire includes 100,000 to 150,000 clones. Overall study results and limits: The records held CMV serostatus as the only immune exposure information.

The rearrangement joins TRBV27 to TRBJ2-7; D is possibly TRBD1 (5 bases). Material: PBMCs. The clonotype comes from a man between 18 and 29 years old in good health and CMV-seronegative. The CDR3: CASRNRGLLEQYF. The CDR3 DNA is TGTGCCAGCAGGAATAGGGGTTTGCTCGAGCAGTACTTC.